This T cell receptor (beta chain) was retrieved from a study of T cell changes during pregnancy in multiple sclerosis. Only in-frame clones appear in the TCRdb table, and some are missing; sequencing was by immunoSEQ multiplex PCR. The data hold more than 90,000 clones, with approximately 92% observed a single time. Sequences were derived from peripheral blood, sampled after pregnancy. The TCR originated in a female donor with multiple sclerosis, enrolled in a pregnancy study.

In DNA, the CDR3 is TGTGCCAGCAGTAACCAGGGGTTTCAGCCCCAGCATTTT. This codes for CASSNQGFQPQHF. V gene TRBV25-1 combines with J gene TRBJ1-5; D is perhaps TRBD1 (6 bases). The V and J ends lost 5 bases and 6 bases respectively, with 11 bases between them. CDR1 and CDR2 from the germline V gene are MGHDK and SYGVNS. The CDR3 covers 13 residues.